This T cell receptor beta chain is from a study of blood T cell repertoires in COVID-19. Sequenced by immunoSEQ multiplex PCR; TCRdb stores in-frame clones only, minus some. The table records about 97,000 clones, nearly 90% of them present only once. Germline trimming cut 5 bases from V and 4 bases from J; bases unmatched to any gene: 10. This CDR3 has 16 amino acids. CDR1 and CDR2 (germline): SGHTA, FQGNSA. This TCR derives from a man aged 50-60 years with active COVID-19. This rearrangement joins TRBV7-2 to TRBJ1-3; 8 bases agree with TRBD1. The sample consisted of peripheral blood. The CDR3 region is CASSPRTGTAGNTIYF. As DNA, the CDR3 is TGTGCCAGCAGCCCCCGGACAGGGACGGCGGGAAACACCATATATTTT.